This TCR beta chain was identified during a study of vaccination and CD4 T cells after COVID-19. Treatment in this sample: approximately 10-day PBMC culture with coronavirus spike peptide pools or control peptides (ViraFEST assay). The assay that was used to sequence DNA from cultured CD4+ T cells was the Oncomine TCR Beta short-read assay. TCRdb analysed the PCR reads with MiXCR anew, one entry per CDR3 protein. The sample carries some 25,000 distinct CDR3 sequences, 35% to 50% recorded once. This clonotype was observed a handful of times. Its antigen remains unidentified. The sample taken for sequencing was CD4+ T cells from blood, cultured in vitro. The receptor was isolated from a human donor who had recovered from COVID-19.

CDR3 region: CASSEAIQGVYGYTF. The DNA of the CDR3 is TGTGCCAGCAGTGAAGCTATCCAGGGGGTATATGGCTACACCTTC. V is TRBV2 and J is TRBJ1-2; 7 nucleotides agree with TRBD1. Per germline, CDR1 SNHLY and CDR2 FYNNEI. J was trimmed by 5 bases and V by 0 bases; bases with no gene match: 6. The CDR3 length is 15 residues.